Below, 7 T cell receptor beta chains from the same sample are listed, as sequenced in a study of identical twins. TCRdb independently ran MiXCR on the 5' RACE reads; one entry per CDR3 protein. Of around 230,000 distinct CDR3 sequences listed, over 5.5% were seen once; the top ten hold 14% to 15%. The same data also contributed to another study, on T cells expressing NK-cell markers.

Sequenced: CD8+ T cells sorted from blood. All receptors come from a woman between 18 and 29 years old in good health.

This clonotype was seen at least ten times. The rearrangement joins TRBV12-3 or TRBV12-4 to TRBJ1-2, with TRBD1 matching over 9 bases. The trim removed 3 bases at V and 8 bases at J, leaving 7 bases unmatched. CDR3 length equals 14 residues. The CDR3 is CASSFSGTGLGYTF. CDR3 nucleotide sequence: TGTGCCAGCAGTTTCTCCGGGACAGGGCTCGGCTACACCTTC.

This clonotype was recorded many times. The chain recombines TRBV9 with TRBJ2-2, with TRBD1 identical over 9 bases. With V trimmed by 7 bases and J by 5 bases, 9 bases remained unmatched. The germline CDR1 and CDR2 sequences are SGDLS and YYNGEE. CDR3 length: 15 residues. The CDR3 DNA sequence: TGTGCCAGCTCCCCCGGGACAGGGACGACCGGGGAGCTGTTTTTT. Its protein product is CASSPGTGTTGELFF. Filled out from reference TRBV9 and TRBJ2-2, the complete variable domain reads DSGVTQTPKHLITATGQRVTLRCSPRSGDLSVYWYQQSLDQGLQFLIQYYNGEERAKGNILERFSAQQFPDLHSELNLSSLELGDSALYFCASSPGTGTTGELFFGEGSRLTVL.

J is TRBJ2-7 and V is TRBV16; D unresolved. The germline V gene has CDR1 KGHSY and CDR2 FQNENV. The CDR3 loop spans 15 amino acids. Trimming took 0 bases from V and 6 from J, leaving 15 bases between them. This CDR3 reads CASSQSVGNSFEQYF. The CDR3, as DNA: TGTGCCAGCAGCCAATCGGTTGGCAATTCTTTCGAGCAGTACTTC.

The sample holds a few counts of this clonotype. The chain uses TRBV27 and TRBJ2-2, with TRBD1 identical over 9 bases. This CDR3 is 14 amino acids long. Germline CDR1 MNHEY, CDR2 SMNVEV (reference sequence). Germline trimming cut 4 bases from V and 9 bases from J; bases unmatched to any gene: 6. CDR3 sequence (DNA): TGTGCCAGCAGTTCCAAACAGGGGGCGTGGGAGCTGTTTTTT. Its translation: CASSSKQGAWELFF.

The genes are TRBV3-1 and TRBJ2-3, with 13 bases lining up with TRBD2. Germline V gene sequence: CDR1 LGHDT, CDR2 YNNKEL (reference sequence). Germline trimming cut 1 base from V and 1 base from J; bases unmatched to any gene: 2. The CDR3 runs 17 residues. The CDR3 is CASSQGLAGGGTDTQYF. CDR3 DNA sequence: TGTGCCAGCAGCCAAGGACTAGCGGGAGGCGGCACAGATACGCAGTATTTT.

The V and J genes are TRBV20-1 and TRBJ2-7; 9 nucleotides match TRBD1. The V and J ends lost 1 base and 1 base, in that order; junction bases with no gene match: 5. CDR1 and CDR2 (germline): DFQATT, SNEGSKA (reference sequence). The CDR3 is made up of 15 amino acids. The CDR3 is CSARVPDRGSYEQYF. CDR3 sequence (DNA): TGCAGTGCTAGAGTTCCGGACAGGGGATCCTACGAGCAGTACTTC.

A single count supports this clonotype. The chain has TRBV20-1 and TRBJ2-2; D unclear. Trimming removed 0 bases from V and 6 bases from J, with 17 bases in between. Germline CDR1 is DFQATT and CDR2 is SNEGSKA (reference sequence). The CDR3 consists of 16 residues. The CDR3 region has the DNA TGCAGTGCTAGAGATCGTGAGCGCCAGGATGCCGGGGAGCTGTTTTTT. This translates into CSARDRERQDAGELFF.